These 9 T cell receptor beta chains were sequenced from one sample in a study of control samples from healthy donors and cancer patients. Only in-frame clones appear in the TCRdb table, and some are missing; sequencing was by immunoSEQ multiplex PCR. The repertoire has 75,000 to 95,000 clones, more than 70% of them found once; the top ten carry around 5.7%. The sample taken for sequencing was blood. Receptor source: a woman aged 50 to 65 in good health.

The gene calls are TRBV25-1 and TRBJ1-3; 7 positions agree with TRBD1. The junction had 13 bases not matched to a gene; V was cut back by 8 bases and J by 12 bases. The CDR3 loop spans 13 amino acids. Germline CDR1 and CDR2: MGHDK and SYGVNS. CDR3 sequence (DNA): TGTGCCAGCCCCGGGACAGCCCTAAGGGACATATATTTT. Translating it yields CASPGTALRDIYF.

The V call is TRBV27, the J call TRBJ2-1, with TRBD2 matching 8 bases. Germline V gene lookup returns CDR1 MNHEY and CDR2 SMNVEV (reference sequence). The CDR3 covers 15 residues. The V gene end was trimmed by 6 bases and the J gene end by 0 bases; junction bases not matched to a gene: 4. The CDR3: CASSTGGASYNEQFF. The CDR3 region has the DNA TGTGCCAGCAGCACCGGGGGGGCCTCCTACAATGAGCAGTTCTTC.

The genes are TRBV6-6 and TRBJ2-7; 9 bases are a match to TRBD1. Germline CDR1 is MNHNY and CDR2 is SVGAGI (reference sequence). The CDR3 is 15 amino acids. J lost 6 bases, V lost 0 bases, and 6 bases had no gene match. The CDR3 here is CASSYSGTGSSEQYF. CDR3 DNA: TGTGCCAGCAGTTACTCGGGGACAGGGTCCAGCGAGCAGTACTTC.

This sequence joins TRBV11-2 and TRBJ1-1, with D perhaps TRBD1 (6 bases). The CDR3 contains 12 residues. CDR1 and CDR2 (germline): SGHAT, FQNNGV. With 6 bases removed from V and 7 bases from J, the gap between germline ends came to 12 bases. CDR3 DNA sequence: TGTGCCAGCAGTTCAGGGGCACTTGAAGCTTTCTTT. This codes for CASSSGALEAFF.

This clone was observed a single time. The chain is built from TRBV18 and TRBJ2-3, with 10 nucleotides matching TRBD2. V shed 0 bases, J shed 13 bases, and the junction held 7 bases outside the gene matches. The CDR3 runs to 14 residues. CDR1 KGHSH and CDR2 LQKENI come from the germline V gene. CDR3 loop: CASSPPALAGAEYF. DNA of the CDR3: TGTGCCAGCTCACCACCGGCGCTAGCGGGGGCCGAGTATTTT.

The J gene is TRBJ1-1, the V gene TRBV7-8, with no clear D. The CDR3 runs 13 residues. With 1 base removed from V and 1 base from J, the gap between germline ends came to 4 bases. Per germline, CDR1 SGHVS and CDR2 FQNEAQ. Here the CDR3 DNA reads TGTGCCAGCAGCTTAGTGGGGAACACTGAAGCTTTCTTT. Protein sequence: CASSLVGNTEAFF.

The chain joins TRBV27 to TRBJ2-3; 13 nucleotides line up with TRBD2. Per the germline V gene, CDR1 is MNHEY and CDR2 is SMNVEV (reference sequence). The CDR3 is 14 amino acids. V was pared by 9 bases and J by 4 bases, with 4 bases of the junction left unmatched. DNA for the CDR3: TGTGCCAGGCCGGGACTAGCGGGACCAGATACGCAGTATTTT. It yields the protein CARPGLAGPDTQYF.

The chain is built from TRBV30 and TRBJ1-2; D is undetermined. Germline lookup yields CDR1 GTSNPN and CDR2 SVGIG (reference sequence). The V gene lost 1 base and the J gene lost 2 bases, with 11 bases spanning the gap. CDR3 length: 14 amino acids. The CDR3 DNA is TGTGCCTGGAGTGGCTACGGGGAAAACTATGGCTACACCTTC. As protein: CAWSGYGENYGYTF.

This clone was counted between two and nine times. V usage is TRBV5-5 and J usage is TRBJ1-5, with D hard to call. The length of the CDR3 is 14 residues. Deletions cut 1 base from V and 5 bases from J, with 10 bases between. Germline V gene data show CDR1 as SGHKS and CDR2 as YYEKEE (reference sequence). CDR3 sequence reads: CASSLFGPDQPQHF. The CDR3 DNA reads TGTGCCAGCAGCTTGTTCGGCCCCGATCAGCCCCAGCATTTT.